A selection of T cell receptor beta chains follows, all from one sample in a study of T cell repertoires in cytomegalovirus infection. From the reads, TCRdb called clonotypes with MiXCR, one entry per CDR3 protein. Among roughly 800,000 distinct CDR3 sequences, about 28% were seen once, and the ten largest hold under 15%. These TCRs are of unknown antigen specificity. The starting material was cultured CD8+ T cells from PBMCs, obtained from culture after CMV antigen stimulation. Receptors were obtained from a human donor in good health (CMV status not recorded). Some clones in this sample may be carry-over from other donors' samples. The CDR3 runs from the conserved cysteine through the conserved F or W. D genes are given only for firm matches. Clone size is stated in some rows and not others, as once, few, many or a class when expanded.

J	V	size	D	DNA	CDR3
TRBJ1-5	TRBV19	few	-	TGTGCCAGTAGTATTGTCCAGACTAGCAATCAGCCCCAGCATTTT	CASSIVQTSNQPQHF
TRBJ1-2	TRBV9	few	-	TGTGCCAGCAGCGACAGGGTTGATGGCTACACCTTC	CASSDRVDGYTF
TRBJ1-2	TRBV4-1	-	TRBD1	TGCGCCAGCAGCCCGACAGGGTTCTTAAACTATGGCTACACCTTC	CASSPTGFLNYGYTF
TRBJ2-1	TRBV28	-	TRBD2	TGTGCCAGCAGTTCAGACCCTAGCGGCACCTTCTACAATGAGCAGTTCTTC	CASSSDPSGTFYNEQFF
TRBJ2-1	TRBV9	-	TRBD2	TGTGCCAGCAGCTTTGGGACTAGCGGGGGGTACAATGAGCAGTTCTTC	CASSFGTSGGYNEQFF
TRBJ1-6	TRBV5-6	-	-	TGTGCCAGCAGCTTGGGACGACCGCAAACACCCCTCCACTTT	CASSLGRPQTPLHF
TRBJ2-7	TRBV3-1	-	-	TGTGCCAGCAGCGACAGTCCAGGTATTTACGAGCAGTACTTC	CASSDSPGIYEQYF
TRBJ2-2	TRBV7-8	many	-	TGTGCCAGCAGCTTCCTGGGACCCCCGAACACCGGGGAGCTGTTTTTT	CASSFLGPPNTGELFF
TRBJ2-7	TRBV7-8	many	TRBD1	TGTGCCAGCGGCCATGCGGGACAGGGGGCCTACGAGCAGTACTTC	CASGHAGQGAYEQYF
TRBJ1-1	TRBV4-1	-	TRBD1	TGCGCCAGCAGCCAAGATCGGGGCCCAGGGGGCCTGAACACTGAAGCTTTCTTT	CASSQDRGPGGLNTEAFF
TRBJ1-2	TRBV7-9	many	TRBD1	TGTGCCAGCAGCTCAGGACAGGGCGCCTATGGCTACACCTTC	CASSSGQGAYGYTF
TRBJ1-5	TRBV27	-	TRBD1	TGTGCCAGCAGTTCGCGACAGGGTCGTAATCAGCCCCAGCATTTT	CASSSRQGRNQPQHF
TRBJ1-1	TRBV11-3	-	TRBD1	TGTGCCAGCAGCCCCAGGGACAGCGGCACTGAAGCTTTCTTT	CASSPRDSGTEAFF
TRBJ2-1	TRBV6-6	-	-	TGTGCCAGCAGTTACTCGATCAATGAGCAGTTCTTC	CASSYSINEQFF
TRBJ1-2	TRBV7-2	-	TRBD1	TGTGCCAGCAGTCGGACAGGAGGATATAACTATGGCTACACCTTC	CASSRTGGYNYGYTF
TRBJ2-1	TRBV27	many	-	TGTGCCAGCAGTTTATCGAGGGCTGAGCAGTTCTTC	CASSLSRAEQFF
TRBJ2-3	TRBV7-6	many	-	TGTGCCAGCAGTTCTCCAGGGGATCGGGTTACGCAGTATTTT	CASSSPGDRVTQYF
TRBJ2-1	TRBV6-5	many	-	TGTGCCAGCAGTTACTCTTGGAAAGCCGGCTACAATGAGCAGTTCTTC	CASSYSWKAGYNEQFF
TRBJ1-2	TRBV7-9	many	-	TGTGCCAGCAGCTTTTCTGGAGACTATGGCTACACCTTC	CASSFSGDYGYTF
TRBJ1-2	TRBV13	few	-	TGTGCCAGCAGCTTAGAGGGCCACCGGGATCGGGGCTACACCTTC	CASSLEGHRDRGYTF
TRBJ1-1	TRBV20-1	once	-	TGCAGTTTCAAAGGCACTGAAGCTTTCTTT	CSFKGTEAFF
TRBJ1-2	TRBV7-2	many	TRBD1	TGTGCCAGCAGCGCCTACAGGGGTAGGCATGGCTACACCTTC	CASSAYRGRHGYTF
TRBJ2-2	TRBV9	-	-	TGTGCCAGCAGCACTGGGGGGCGACGAGGGACCGGGGAGCTGTTTTTT	CASSTGGRRGTGELFF
TRBJ2-3	TRBV20-1	few	-	TGCAGTGGAGGGGCTGGAGATACGCAGTATTTT	CSGGAGDTQYF